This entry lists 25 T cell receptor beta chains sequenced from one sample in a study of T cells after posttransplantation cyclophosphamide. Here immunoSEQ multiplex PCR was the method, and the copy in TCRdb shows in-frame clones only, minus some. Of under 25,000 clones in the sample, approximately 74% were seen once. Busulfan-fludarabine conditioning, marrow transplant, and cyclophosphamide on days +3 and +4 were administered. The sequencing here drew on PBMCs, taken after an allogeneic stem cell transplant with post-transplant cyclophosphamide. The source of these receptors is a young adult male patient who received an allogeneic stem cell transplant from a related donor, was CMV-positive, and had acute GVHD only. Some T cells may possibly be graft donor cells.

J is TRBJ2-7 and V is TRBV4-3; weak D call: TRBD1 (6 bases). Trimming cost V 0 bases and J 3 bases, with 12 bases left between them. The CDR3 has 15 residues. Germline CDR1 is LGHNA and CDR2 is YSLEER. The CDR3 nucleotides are TGCGCCAGCAGCCAAGAAGGAGGACAGAACTACGAGCAGTACTTC. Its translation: CASSQEGGQNYEQYF.

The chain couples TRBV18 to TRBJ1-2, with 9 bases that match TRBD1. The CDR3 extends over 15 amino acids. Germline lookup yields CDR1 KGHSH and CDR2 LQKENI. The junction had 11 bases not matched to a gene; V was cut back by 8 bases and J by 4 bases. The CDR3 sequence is CASKPPGQGGYGYTF. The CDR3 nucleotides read TGTGCCAGCAAGCCCCCGGGACAGGGTGGCTATGGCTACACCTTC.

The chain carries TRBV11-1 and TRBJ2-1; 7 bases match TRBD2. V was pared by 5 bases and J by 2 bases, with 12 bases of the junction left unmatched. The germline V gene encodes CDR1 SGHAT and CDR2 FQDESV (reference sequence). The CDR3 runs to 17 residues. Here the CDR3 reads CASSQKSGTITYNEQFF. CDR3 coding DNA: TGTGCCAGCAGCCAAAAATCCGGGACTATAACCTACAATGAGCAGTTCTTC.

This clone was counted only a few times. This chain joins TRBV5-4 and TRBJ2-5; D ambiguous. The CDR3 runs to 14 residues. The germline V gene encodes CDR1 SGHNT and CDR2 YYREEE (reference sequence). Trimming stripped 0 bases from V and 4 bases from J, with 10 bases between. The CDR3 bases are TGTGCCAGCAGCTTGGATAGAGGCCCAGAGACCCAGTACTTC. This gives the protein CASSLDRGPETQYF.

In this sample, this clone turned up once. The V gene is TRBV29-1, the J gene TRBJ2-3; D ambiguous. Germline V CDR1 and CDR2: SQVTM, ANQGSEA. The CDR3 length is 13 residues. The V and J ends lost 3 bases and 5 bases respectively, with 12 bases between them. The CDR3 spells CSVESSGQDTQYF. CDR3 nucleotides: TGCAGCGTTGAGAGTTCGGGTCAAGATACGCAGTATTTT.

This CDR3 reads CASSIYRVGQPQHF. The DNA for the CDR3 is TGTGCCAGCAGTATCTACAGGGTCGGGCAGCCCCAGCATTTT. This chain links TRBV28 with TRBJ1-5; the D gene is possibly TRBD1 (6 bases). In germline, CDR1 is MDHEN, CDR2 SYDVKM. V lost 5 bases and J lost 7, with 15 bases in between. This CDR3 contains 14 residues.

The CDR3 DNA sequence: TGTGCCTGGAGCCGGGGGACAGGGGACGAAAAACTGTTTTTT. Amino acids: CAWSRGTGDEKLFF. V usage is TRBV30 and J usage is TRBJ1-4; TRBD1 matches at 10 bases. Trimming took 3 bases from V and 8 from J; bases not matched to a gene: 6. This CDR3 is 14 amino acids long. Germline CDR1 and CDR2: GTSNPN and SVGIG (reference sequence). Full variable domain (missing parts from reference TRBV30 and TRBJ1-4): SQTIHQWPATLVQPVGSPLSLECTVEGTSNPNLYWYRQAAGRGLQLLFYSVGIGQISSEVPQNLSASRPQDRQFILSSKKLLLSDSGFYLCAWSRGTGDEKLFFGSGTQLSVL.

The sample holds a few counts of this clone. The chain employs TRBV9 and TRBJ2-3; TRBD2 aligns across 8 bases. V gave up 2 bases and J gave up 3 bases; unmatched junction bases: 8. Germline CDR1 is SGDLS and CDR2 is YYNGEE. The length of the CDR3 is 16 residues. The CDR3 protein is CASSVAGGDLTDTQYF. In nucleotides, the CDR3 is TGTGCCAGCAGCGTCGCCGGGGGGGACTTGACAGATACGCAGTATTTT.

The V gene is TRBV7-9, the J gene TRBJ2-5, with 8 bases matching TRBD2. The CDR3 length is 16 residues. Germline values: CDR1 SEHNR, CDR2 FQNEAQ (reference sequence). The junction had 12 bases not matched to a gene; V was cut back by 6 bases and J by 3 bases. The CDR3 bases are TGTGCCAGCAGTTCCACAACCGGGACTAGTAAAGAGACCCAGTACTTC. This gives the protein CASSSTTGTSKETQYF. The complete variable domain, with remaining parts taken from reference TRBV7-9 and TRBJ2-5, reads DTGVSQNPRHKITKRGQNVTFRCDPISEHNRLYWYRQTLGQGPEFLTYFQNEAQLEKSRLLSDRFSAERPKGSFSTLEIQRTEQGDSAMYLCASSSTTGTSKETQYFGPGTRLLVL.

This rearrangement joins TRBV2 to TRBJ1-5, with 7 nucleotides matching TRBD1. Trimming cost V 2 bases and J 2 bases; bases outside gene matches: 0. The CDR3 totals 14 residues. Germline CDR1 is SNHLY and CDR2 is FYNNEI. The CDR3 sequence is CASSERGRNQPQHF. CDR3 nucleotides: TGTGCCAGCAGTGAAAGGGGGCGCAATCAGCCCCAGCATTTT. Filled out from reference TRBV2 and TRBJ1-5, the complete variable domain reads EPEVTQTPSHQVTQMGQEVILRCVPISNHLYFYWYRQILGQKVEFLVSFYNNEISEKSEIFDDQFSVERPDGSNFTLKIRSTKLEDSAMYFCASSERGRNQPQHFGDGTRLSIL.

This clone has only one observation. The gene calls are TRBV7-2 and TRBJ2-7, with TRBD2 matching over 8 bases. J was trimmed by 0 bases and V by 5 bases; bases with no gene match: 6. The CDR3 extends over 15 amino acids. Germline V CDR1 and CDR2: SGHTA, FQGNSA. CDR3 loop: CASSPAGTSSYEQYF. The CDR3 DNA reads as TGTGCCAGCAGCCCAGCCGGGACTAGCTCCTACGAGCAGTACTTC.

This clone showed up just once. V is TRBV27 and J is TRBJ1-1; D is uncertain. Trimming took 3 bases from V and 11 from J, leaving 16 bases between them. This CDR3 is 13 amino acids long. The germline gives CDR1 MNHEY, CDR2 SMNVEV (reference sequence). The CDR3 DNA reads TGTGCCAGCAGTTTCAAAGACGGTATCAGGGCTTTCTTT. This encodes CASSFKDGIRAFF.

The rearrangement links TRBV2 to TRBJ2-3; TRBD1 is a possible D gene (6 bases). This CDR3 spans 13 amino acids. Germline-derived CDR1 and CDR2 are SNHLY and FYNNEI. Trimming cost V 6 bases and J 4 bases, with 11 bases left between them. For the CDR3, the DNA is TGTGCCAGCAGGAGACAGGAGTCAGATACGCAGTATTTT. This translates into CASRRQESDTQYF.

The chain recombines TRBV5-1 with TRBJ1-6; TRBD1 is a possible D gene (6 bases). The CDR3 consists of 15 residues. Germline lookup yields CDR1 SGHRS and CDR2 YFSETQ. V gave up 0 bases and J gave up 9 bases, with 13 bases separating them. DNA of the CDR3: TGCGCCAGCAGCTTGGGACAGGCCCGGACTTCACCCCTCCACTTT. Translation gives CASSLGQARTSPLHF.

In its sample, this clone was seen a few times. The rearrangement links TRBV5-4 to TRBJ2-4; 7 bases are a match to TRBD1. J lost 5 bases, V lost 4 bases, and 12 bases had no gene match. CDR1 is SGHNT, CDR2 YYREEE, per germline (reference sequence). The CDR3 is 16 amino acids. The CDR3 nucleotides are TGTGCCAGCAGCCACGACCCGACAGGGTTCGAAAACATTCAGTACTTC. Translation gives CASSHDPTGFENIQYF.

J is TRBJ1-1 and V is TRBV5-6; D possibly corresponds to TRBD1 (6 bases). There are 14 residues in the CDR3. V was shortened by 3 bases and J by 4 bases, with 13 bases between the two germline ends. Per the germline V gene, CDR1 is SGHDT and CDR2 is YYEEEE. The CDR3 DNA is TGTGCCAGCAGCTCCATGCCAGGGGCCACTGAAGCTTTCTTT. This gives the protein CASSSMPGATEAFF.

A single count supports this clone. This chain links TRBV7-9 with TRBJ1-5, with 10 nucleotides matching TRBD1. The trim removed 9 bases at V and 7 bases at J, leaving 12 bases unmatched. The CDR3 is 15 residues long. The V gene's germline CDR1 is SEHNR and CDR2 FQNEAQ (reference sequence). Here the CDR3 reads CASSTGTGAKQPQHF. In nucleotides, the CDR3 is TGTGCCAGTAGTACCGGGACAGGGGCCAAACAGCCCCAGCATTTT. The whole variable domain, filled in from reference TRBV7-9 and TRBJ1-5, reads DTGVSQNPRHKITKRGQNVTFRCDPISEHNRLYWYRQTLGQGPEFLTYFQNEAQLEKSRLLSDRFSAERPKGSFSTLEIQRTEQGDSAMYLCASSTGTGAKQPQHFGDGTRLSIL.

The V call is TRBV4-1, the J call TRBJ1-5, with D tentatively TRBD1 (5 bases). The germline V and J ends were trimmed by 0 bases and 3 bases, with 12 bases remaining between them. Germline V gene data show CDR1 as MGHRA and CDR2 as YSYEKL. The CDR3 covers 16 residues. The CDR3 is CASSQEGGFFNQPQHF. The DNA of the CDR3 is TGCGCCAGCAGCCAAGAGGGGGGGTTTTTCAATCAGCCCCAGCATTTT.

The CDR3 region is CASSLQGAAYEQYF. The CDR3 nucleotides read TGTGCCAGCAGCTTGCAGGGTGCCGCCTACGAGCAGTACTTC. The rearrangement joins TRBV5-4 to TRBJ2-7; a possible D gene is TRBD1 (5 bases). The V end lost 1 base, the J end lost 2 bases, and 10 bases lay between the germline ends. The CDR3 is 14 residues long. Germline V lookup: CDR1 SGHNT, CDR2 YYREEE (reference sequence).

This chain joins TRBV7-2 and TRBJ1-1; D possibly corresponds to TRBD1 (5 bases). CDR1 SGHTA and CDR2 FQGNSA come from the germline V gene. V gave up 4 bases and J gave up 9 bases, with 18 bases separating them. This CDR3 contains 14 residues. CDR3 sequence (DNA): TGTGCCAGCAGCTCCCCGCAGGGTCGCGTAAAAGCTTTCTTT. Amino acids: CASSSPQGRVKAFF.

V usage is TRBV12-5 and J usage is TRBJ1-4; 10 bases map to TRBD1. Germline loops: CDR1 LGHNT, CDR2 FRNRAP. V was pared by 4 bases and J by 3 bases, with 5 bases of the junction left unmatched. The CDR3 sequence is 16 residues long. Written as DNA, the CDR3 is TGTGCTAGTGGTTGCTTGGACAGGGGGGCTAATGAAAAACTGTTTTTT. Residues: CASGCLDRGANEKLFF.

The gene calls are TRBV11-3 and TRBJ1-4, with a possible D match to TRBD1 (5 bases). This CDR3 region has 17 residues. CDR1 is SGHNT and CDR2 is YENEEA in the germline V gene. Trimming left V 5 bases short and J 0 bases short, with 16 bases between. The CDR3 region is CASSPQGWEATNEKLFF. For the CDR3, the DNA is TGTGCCAGCAGCCCCCAGGGTTGGGAGGCAACTAATGAAAAACTGTTTTTT.

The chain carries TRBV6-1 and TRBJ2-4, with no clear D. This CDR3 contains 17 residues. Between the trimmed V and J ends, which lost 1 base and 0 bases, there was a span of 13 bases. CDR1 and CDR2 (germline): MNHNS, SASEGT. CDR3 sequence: CASSEEMRSLAKNIQYF. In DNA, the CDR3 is TGTGCCAGCAGTGAAGAGATGAGATCACTAGCCAAAAACATTCAGTACTTC.

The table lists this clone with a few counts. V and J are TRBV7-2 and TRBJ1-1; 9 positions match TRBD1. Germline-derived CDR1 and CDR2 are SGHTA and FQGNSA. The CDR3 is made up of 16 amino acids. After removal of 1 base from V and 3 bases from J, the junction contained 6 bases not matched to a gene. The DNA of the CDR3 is TGTGCCAGCAGCTTAGGGACAGGGGCGGGGTACACTGAAGCTTTCTTT. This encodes CASSLGTGAGYTEAFF. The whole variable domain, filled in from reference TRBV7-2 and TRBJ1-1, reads GAGVSQSPSNKVTEKGKDVELRCDPISGHTALYWYRQSLGQGLEFLIYFQGNSAPDKSGLPSDRFSAERTGGSVSTLTIQRTQQEDSAVYLCASSLGTGAGYTEAFFGQGTRLTVV.

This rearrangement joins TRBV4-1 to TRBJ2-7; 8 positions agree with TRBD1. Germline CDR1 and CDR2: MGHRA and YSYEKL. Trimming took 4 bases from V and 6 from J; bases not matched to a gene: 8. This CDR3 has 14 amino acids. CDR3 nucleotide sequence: TGCGCCAGCAGCCGCGGGCAGGGGGCACCCGAGCAGTACTTC. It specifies CASSRGQGAPEQYF.